The 13 T cell receptor beta chains below all came from one sample that was sequenced in a study of blood T cell repertoires in COVID-19. Only in-frame clones appear in the TCRdb table, and some are missing; sequencing was by immunoSEQ multiplex PCR. Here the sample spans fewer than 400,000 clones, about 90% being singletons. The sample taken for sequencing was peripheral blood. The receptor source for this set is a woman in her 30s with COVID-19, enrolled during active disease.

The table lists this clone with a count of one. The chain uses TRBV28 and TRBJ2-5, with D tentatively TRBD1 (6 bases). Germline CDR1 is MDHEN and CDR2 is SYDVKM. V was clipped by 4 bases and J by 5 bases, with 17 bases between them. CDR3 size: 15 residues. The CDR3 DNA sequence: TGTGCCAGCAGTTCGCCTGCAGGGGTACGGGAGACCCAGTACTTC. This translates into CASSSPAGVRETQYF.

The CDR3 DNA follows: TGTGCCAGCAGTGAAACTGGGGGGGCGTACCGTCAGCCCCAGCATTTT. Translating it yields CASSETGGAYRQPQHF. The chain carries TRBV6-1 and TRBJ1-5; D is perhaps TRBD1 (6 bases). The V and J ends lost 2 bases and 6 bases respectively, with 17 bases between them. Germline V gives CDR1 MNHNS, CDR2 SASEGT. The CDR3 is made up of 16 amino acids.

The chain carries TRBV2 and TRBJ2-2; 7 bases match TRBD1. With 8 bases clipped from V and 2 bases from J, the junction kept 5 bases outside the gene matches. From germline, CDR1 is SNHLY and CDR2 FYNNEI. The CDR3 contains 14 residues. The DNA for the CDR3 is TGTGCCAGCGTTGGGACAGTTAACACCGGGGAGCTGTTTTTT. Amino acids: CASVGTVNTGELFF.

J is TRBJ2-2 and V is TRBV2, with TRBD1 matching 9 bases. The junction had 3 bases not matched to a gene; V was cut back by 8 bases and J by 5 bases. This CDR3 spans 13 amino acids. CDR1 and CDR2 from the germline V gene are SNHLY and FYNNEI. The CDR3 reads CASSGQGTGELFF. The CDR3 nucleotides are TGTGCCAGCTCCGGACAGGGGACCGGGGAGCTGTTTTTT.

This chain's CDR3 is CASSSPGGAKYEQYF. DNA of the CDR3: TGTGCCAGCAGTTCACCCGGGGGGGCGAAGTACGAGCAGTACTTC. The rearrangement joins TRBV25-1 to TRBJ2-7, with 8 bases matching TRBD2. From germline, CDR1 is MGHDK and CDR2 SYGVNS. J gave up 4 bases and V 5 bases, and 10 bases lay outside the gene matches. CDR3 size: 15 residues.

The chain employs TRBV7-6 and TRBJ2-1; 13 nucleotides align to TRBD2. The germline gives CDR1 SGHVS, CDR2 FNYEAQ. The CDR3 length is 20 residues. V lost 1 base and J lost 0; bases outside the gene matches: 9. The CDR3 reads CASSLVRGTSGIASYNEQFF. In DNA form, the CDR3 reads TGTGCCAGCAGCTTAGTCCGCGGGACTAGCGGGATCGCCTCCTACAATGAGCAGTTCTTC.

This chain links TRBV19 with TRBJ1-1, with 7 bases that match TRBD1. CDR1 is LNHDA and CDR2 is SQIVND in the germline V gene (reference sequence). The V and J ends lost 7 bases and 0 bases, in that order; junction bases with no gene match: 5. The length of the CDR3 is 14 residues. The CDR3 protein is CASIGGTVNTEAFF. DNA of the CDR3: TGTGCCAGTATTGGCGGGACAGTGAACACTGAAGCTTTCTTT. The full variable domain, in which reference TRBV19 and TRBJ1-1 provide the parts outside the CDR3, is DGGITQSPKYLFRKEGQNVTLSCEQNLNHDAMYWYRQDPGQGLRLIYYSQIVNDFQKGDIAEGYSVSREKKESFPLTVTSAQKNPTAFYLCASIGGTVNTEAFFGQGTRLTVV.

This sequence joins TRBV5-1 and TRBJ2-2; 7 bases map to TRBD1. The CDR3 has 16 amino acids. Germline trimming cut 5 bases from V and 2 bases from J; bases unmatched to any gene: 9. Germline CDR1 SGHRS, CDR2 YFSETQ. CDR3 sequence reads: CASRDTGTANTGELFF. In nucleotides, the CDR3 is TGCGCCAGCAGGGACACCGGGACAGCTAACACCGGGGAGCTGTTTTTT. Full variable domain (rest looked up from reference TRBV5-1 and TRBJ2-2): KAGVTQTPRYLIKTRGQQVTLSCSPISGHRSVSWYQQTPGQGLQFLFEYFSETQRNKGNFPGRFSGRQFSNSRSEMNVSTLELGDSALYLCASRDTGTANTGELFFGEGSRLTVL.

This clone was seen only a few times. V gene TRBV20-1 combines with J gene TRBJ2-7; the match to TRBD2 covers 8 bases. The CDR3 spans 15 residues. Germline V gene data show CDR1 as DFQATT and CDR2 as SNEGSKA (reference sequence). J was trimmed by 0 bases and V by 3 bases; bases with no gene match: 7. CDR3: CSASKREKVSYEQYF. In DNA form, the CDR3 reads TGCAGTGCTAGTAAGCGGGAGAAGGTCTCCTACGAGCAGTACTTC.

V usage is TRBV2 and J usage is TRBJ1-1; D is unresolved. V was pared by 7 bases and J by 2 bases, with 11 bases between. The CDR3 runs to 13 residues. The germline gives CDR1 SNHLY, CDR2 FYNNEI. The CDR3 sequence is CASKSGPNTEAFF. The DNA for the CDR3 is TGTGCCAGCAAAAGCGGACCCAACACTGAAGCTTTCTTT.

The rearrangement uses TRBV7-9 and TRBJ2-7; 10 positions match TRBD2. CDR1 and CDR2 (germline): SEHNR, FQNEAQ (reference sequence). The CDR3 has 14 amino acids. V shed 3 bases, J shed 3 bases, and the junction held 2 bases outside the gene matches. The CDR3 DNA sequence: TGTGCCAGCAGCTTTAGCGGGAGGAGCTACGAGCAGTACTTC. This codes for CASSFSGRSYEQYF.

The rearrangement uses TRBV5-1 and TRBJ2-7; 11 bases are shared with TRBD2. Germline lookup yields CDR1 SGHRS and CDR2 YFSETQ. The V and J ends lost 4 bases and 3 bases, in that order; junction bases with no gene match: 6. The CDR3 contains 15 residues. The CDR3 DNA is TGCGCCAGCAGCCTTCATCTAGCGGGAGGCTACGAGCAGTACTTC. Translating it yields CASSLHLAGGYEQYF.

This rearrangement joins TRBV12-3 or TRBV12-4 to TRBJ1-1; 10 nucleotides agree with TRBD1. CDR3 length: 13 residues. Losses at the gene ends were 6 bases for V and 11 bases for J; bases not matched to a gene: 9. The CDR3 loop reads CASSPPGQGSAFF. The CDR3, as DNA: TGTGCCAGCAGCCCTCCGGGACAGGGGAGCGCTTTCTTT.